This TCR beta chain emerged from a study of early stage breast cancer tumors. Study-wide background: Of some 16 invasive breast tumors, about twelve were hormone receptor-positive, HER2-negative.

There are 16 residues in the CDR3. Trimming left V 3 bases short and J 4 bases short, with 16 bases between. Germline V lookup: CDR1 SGHKS, CDR2 YYEKEE (reference sequence). Study outcomes and limitations: Commonly generated sequences made up most enriched TCRB sequences shared between patients. Tumors had roughly 2.5-fold higher T cell density and higher clonality than adjacent normal breast tissue.

With respect to this clone: The antigen is undetermined.

Repertoires were generated with immunoSEQ multiplex PCR, while TCRdb's copy carries only in-frame clones and drops some. The sample shows about 41,000 clones, about 73% of them seen only once. Sample: blood. The TCR sequence derives from a person aged 45 to 60 with breast cancer. V gene TRBV5-5 combines with J gene TRBJ2-2; the D gene is possibly TRBD1 (6 bases). CDR3 loop: CASSSQGWRGTGELFF. CDR3 DNA sequence: TGTGCCAGCAGCTCCCAGGGGTGGCGCGGCACCGGGGAGCTGTTTTTT.